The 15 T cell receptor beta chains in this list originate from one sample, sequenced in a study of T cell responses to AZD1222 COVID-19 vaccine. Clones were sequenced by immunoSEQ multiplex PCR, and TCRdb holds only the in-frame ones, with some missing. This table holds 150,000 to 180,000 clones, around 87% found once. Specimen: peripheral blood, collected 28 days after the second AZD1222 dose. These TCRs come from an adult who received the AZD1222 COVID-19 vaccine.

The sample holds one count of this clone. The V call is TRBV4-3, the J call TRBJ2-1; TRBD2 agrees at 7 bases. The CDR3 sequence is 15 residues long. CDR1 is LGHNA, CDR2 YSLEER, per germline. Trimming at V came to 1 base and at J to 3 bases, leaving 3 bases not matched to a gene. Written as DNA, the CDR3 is TGCGCCAGCAGCCAAGCAGCGGGAAACTACAATGAGCAGTTCTTC. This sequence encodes CASSQAAGNYNEQFF.

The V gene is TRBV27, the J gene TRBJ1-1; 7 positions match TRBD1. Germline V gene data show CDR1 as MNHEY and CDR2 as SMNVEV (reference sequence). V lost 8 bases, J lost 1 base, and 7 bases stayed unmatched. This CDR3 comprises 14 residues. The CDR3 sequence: CASSPGTANTEAFF. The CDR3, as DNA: TGTGCCAGCTCCCCCGGGACAGCGAACACTGAAGCTTTCTTT.

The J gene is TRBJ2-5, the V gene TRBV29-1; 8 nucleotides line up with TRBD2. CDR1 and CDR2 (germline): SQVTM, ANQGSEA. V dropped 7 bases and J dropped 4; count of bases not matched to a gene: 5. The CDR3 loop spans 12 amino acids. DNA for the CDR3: TGCAGCGGAGCGGGAGTGGGAGAGACCCAGTACTTC. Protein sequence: CSGAGVGETQYF.

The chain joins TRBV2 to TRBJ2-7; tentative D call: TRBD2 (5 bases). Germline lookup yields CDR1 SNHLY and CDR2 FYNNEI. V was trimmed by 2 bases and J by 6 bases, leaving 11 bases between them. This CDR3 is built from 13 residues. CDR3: CASSEFKGAEQYF. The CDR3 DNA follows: TGTGCCAGCAGTGAATTCAAGGGAGCCGAGCAGTACTTC.

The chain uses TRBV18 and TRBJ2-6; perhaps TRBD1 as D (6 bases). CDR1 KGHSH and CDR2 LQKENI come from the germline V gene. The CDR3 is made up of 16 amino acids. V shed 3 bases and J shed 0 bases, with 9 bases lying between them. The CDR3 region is CASSPDRISGANVLTF. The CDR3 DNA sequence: TGTGCCAGCTCACCGGACAGAATCTCTGGGGCCAACGTCCTGACTTTC.

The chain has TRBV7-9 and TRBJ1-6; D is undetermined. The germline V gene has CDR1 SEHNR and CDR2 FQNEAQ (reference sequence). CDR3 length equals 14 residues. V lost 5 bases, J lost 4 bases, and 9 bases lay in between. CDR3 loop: CASSLEMYNSPLHF. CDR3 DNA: TGTGCCAGCAGCCTGGAAATGTATAATTCACCCCTCCACTTT.

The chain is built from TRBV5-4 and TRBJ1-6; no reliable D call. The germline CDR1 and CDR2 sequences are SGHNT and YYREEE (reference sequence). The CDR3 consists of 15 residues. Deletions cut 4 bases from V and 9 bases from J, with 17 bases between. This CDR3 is CASSQDARIGSPLHF. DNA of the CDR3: TGTGCCAGCAGCCAGGACGCCCGGATCGGTTCACCCCTCCACTTT.

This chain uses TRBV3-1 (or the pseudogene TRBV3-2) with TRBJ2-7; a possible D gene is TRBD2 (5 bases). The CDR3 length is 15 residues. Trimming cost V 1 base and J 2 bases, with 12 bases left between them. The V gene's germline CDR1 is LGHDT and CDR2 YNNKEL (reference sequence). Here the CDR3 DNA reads TGTGCCAGCAGCCAAGGCGGGCTAGGGACCTACGAGCAGTACTTC. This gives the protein CASSQGGLGTYEQYF.

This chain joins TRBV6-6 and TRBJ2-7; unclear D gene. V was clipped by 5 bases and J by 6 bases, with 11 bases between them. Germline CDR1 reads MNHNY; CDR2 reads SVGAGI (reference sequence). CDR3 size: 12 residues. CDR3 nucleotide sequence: TGTGCCAGCAGTCCCCCAGAGAGCGAGCAGTACTTC. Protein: CASSPPESEQYF.

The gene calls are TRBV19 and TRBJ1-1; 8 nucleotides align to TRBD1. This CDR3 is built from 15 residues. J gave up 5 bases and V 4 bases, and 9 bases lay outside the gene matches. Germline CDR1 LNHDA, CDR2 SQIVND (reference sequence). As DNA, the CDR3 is TGTGCCAGTAGTACGACGCCTAACAGGGGGACTGAAGCTTTCTTT. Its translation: CASSTTPNRGTEAFF.

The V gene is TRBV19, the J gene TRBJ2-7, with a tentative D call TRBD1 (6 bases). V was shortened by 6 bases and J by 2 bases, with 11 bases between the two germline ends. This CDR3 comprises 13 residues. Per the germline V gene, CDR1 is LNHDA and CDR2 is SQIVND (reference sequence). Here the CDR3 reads CASRSQGTYEQYF. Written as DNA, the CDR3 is TGTGCCAGTAGATCACAGGGTACCTACGAGCAGTACTTC.

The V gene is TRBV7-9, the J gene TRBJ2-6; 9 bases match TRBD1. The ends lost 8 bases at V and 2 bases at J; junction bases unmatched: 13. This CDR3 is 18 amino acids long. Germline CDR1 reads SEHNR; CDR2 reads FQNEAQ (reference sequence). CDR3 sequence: CASADRDRVLPGANVLTF. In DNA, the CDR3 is TGTGCCAGCGCGGATCGGGACAGGGTTCTACCTGGGGCCAACGTCCTGACTTTC.

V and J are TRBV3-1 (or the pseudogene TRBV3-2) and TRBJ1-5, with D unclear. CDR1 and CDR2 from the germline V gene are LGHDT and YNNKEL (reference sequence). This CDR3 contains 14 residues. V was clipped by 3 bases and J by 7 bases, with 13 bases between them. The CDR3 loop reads CASSQDPLPQPQHF. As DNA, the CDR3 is TGTGCCAGCAGCCAGGACCCCCTTCCACAGCCCCAGCATTTT.

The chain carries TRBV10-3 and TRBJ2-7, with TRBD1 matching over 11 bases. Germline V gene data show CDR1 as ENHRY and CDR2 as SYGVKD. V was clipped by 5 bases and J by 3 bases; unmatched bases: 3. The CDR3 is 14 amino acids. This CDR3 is CAISLGQGDYEQYF. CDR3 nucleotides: TGTGCCATCAGTTTGGGACAGGGGGACTACGAGCAGTACTTC.

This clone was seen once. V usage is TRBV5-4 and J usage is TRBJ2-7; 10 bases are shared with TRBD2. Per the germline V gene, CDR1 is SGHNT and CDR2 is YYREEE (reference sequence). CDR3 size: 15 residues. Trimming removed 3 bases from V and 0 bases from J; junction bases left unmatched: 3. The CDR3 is CASSSGLASSYEQYF. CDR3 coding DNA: TGTGCCAGCAGCTCGGGACTAGCGAGCTCCTACGAGCAGTACTTC.